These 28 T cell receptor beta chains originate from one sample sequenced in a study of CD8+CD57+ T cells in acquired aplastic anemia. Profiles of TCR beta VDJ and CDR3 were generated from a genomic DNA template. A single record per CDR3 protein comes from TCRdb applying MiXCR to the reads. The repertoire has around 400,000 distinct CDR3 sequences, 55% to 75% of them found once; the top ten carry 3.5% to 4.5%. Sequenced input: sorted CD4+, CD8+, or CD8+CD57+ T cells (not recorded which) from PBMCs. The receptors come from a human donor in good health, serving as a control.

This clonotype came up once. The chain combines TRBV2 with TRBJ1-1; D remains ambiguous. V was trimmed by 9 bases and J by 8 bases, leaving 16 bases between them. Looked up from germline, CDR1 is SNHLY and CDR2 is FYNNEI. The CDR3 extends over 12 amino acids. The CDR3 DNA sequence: TGTGCCAGTACTCAAGGGAGTTCGGAAGCTTTCTTT. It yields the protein CASTQGSSEAFF.

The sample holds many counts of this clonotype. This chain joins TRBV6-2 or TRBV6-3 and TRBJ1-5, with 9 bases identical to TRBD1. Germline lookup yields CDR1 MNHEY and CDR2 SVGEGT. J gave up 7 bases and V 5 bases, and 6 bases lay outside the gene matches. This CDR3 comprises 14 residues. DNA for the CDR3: TGTGCCAGCAGTCAACAGGGGGCTGGGCAGCCCCAGCATTTT. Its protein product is CASSQQGAGQPQHF.

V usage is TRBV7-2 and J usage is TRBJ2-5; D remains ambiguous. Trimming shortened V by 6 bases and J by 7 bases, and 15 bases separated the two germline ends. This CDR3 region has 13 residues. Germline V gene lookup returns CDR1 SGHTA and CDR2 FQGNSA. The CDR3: CASRNPQRATQYF. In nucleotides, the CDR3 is TGTGCCAGCAGAAACCCCCAACGGGCGACCCAGTACTTC.

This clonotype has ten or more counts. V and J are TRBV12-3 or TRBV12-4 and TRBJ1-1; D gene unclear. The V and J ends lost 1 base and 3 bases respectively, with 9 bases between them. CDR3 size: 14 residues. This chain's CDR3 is CASSLGRAHTEAFF. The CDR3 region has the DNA TGTGCCAGCAGTTTAGGGCGGGCTCACACTGAAGCTTTCTTT.

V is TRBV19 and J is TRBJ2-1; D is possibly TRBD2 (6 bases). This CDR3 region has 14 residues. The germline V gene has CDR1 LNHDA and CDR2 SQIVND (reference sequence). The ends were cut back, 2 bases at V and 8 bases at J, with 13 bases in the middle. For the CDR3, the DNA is TGTGCCAGTAGTATATTTCAGGGCGGGGATGAGCAGTTCTTC. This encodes CASSIFQGGDEQFF.

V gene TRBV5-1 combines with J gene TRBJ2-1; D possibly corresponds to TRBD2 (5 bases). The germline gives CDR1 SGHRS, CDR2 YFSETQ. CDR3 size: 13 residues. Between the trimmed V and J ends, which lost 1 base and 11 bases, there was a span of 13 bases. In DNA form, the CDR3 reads TGCGCCAGCAGCTTGCACCCGGGGAGTAAGCAGTTCTTC. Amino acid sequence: CASSLHPGSKQFF. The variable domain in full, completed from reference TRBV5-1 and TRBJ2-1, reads KAGVTQTPRYLIKTRGQQVTLSCSPISGHRSVSWYQQTPGQGLQFLFEYFSETQRNKGNFPGRFSGRQFSNSRSEMNVSTLELGDSALYLCASSLHPGSKQFFGPGTRLTVL.

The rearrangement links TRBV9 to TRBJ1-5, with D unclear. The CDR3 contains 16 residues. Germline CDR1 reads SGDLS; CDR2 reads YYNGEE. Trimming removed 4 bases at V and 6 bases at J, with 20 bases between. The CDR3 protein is CASSFSIGNGIQPQHF. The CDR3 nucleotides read TGTGCCAGCAGCTTCTCGATAGGGAATGGTATTCAGCCCCAGCATTTT.

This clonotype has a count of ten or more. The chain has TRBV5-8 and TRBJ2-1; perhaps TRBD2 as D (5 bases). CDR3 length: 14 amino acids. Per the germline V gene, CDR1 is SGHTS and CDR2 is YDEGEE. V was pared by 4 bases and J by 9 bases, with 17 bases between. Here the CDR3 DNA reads TGTGCCAGCAGCCAACAGTCAGTCGAGGGTGAGCAGTTCTTC. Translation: CASSQQSVEGEQFF. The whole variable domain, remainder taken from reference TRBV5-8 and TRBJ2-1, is EAGVTQSPTHLIKTRGQQATLRCSPISGHTSVYWYQQALGLGLQFLLWYDEGEERNRGNFPPRFSGRQFPNYSSELNVNALELEDSALYLCASSQQSVEGEQFFGPGTRLTVL.

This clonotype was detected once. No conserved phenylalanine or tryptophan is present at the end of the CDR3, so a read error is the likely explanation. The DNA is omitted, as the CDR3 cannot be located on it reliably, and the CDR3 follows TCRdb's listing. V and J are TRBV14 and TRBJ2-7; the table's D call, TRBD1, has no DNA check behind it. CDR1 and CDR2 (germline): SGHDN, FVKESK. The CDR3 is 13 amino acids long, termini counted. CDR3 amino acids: CASSPDRAWNNDL.

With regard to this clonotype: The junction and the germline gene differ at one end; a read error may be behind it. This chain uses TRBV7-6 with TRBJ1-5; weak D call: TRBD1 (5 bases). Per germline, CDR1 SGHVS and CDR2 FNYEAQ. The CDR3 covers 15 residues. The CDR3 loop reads CASSLDTGRDEQYHF. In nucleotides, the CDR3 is TGCGCCAGCAGCTTAGACACGGGGAGGGACGAGCAGTACCATTTT.

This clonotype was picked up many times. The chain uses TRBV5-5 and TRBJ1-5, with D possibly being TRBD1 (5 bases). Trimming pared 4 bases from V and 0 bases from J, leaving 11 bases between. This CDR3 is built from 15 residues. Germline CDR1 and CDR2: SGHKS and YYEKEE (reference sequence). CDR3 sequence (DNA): TGTGCCAGCAGCAGATGGGGGGGTAGCAATCAGCCCCAGCATTTT. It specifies CASSRWGGSNQPQHF. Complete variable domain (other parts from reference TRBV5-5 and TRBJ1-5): DAGVTQSPTHLIKTRGQQVTLRCSPISGHKSVSWYQQVLGQGPQFIFQYYEKEERGRGNFPDRFSARQFPNYSSELNVNALLLGDSALYLCASSRWGGSNQPQHFGDGTRLSIL.

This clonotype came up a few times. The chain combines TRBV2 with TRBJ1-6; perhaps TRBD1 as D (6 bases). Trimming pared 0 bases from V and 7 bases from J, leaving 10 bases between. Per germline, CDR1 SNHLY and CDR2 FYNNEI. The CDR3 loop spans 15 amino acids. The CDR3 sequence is CASSEAGRGNSPLHF. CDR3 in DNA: TGTGCCAGCAGTGAAGCGGGCAGGGGCAATTCACCCCTCCACTTT. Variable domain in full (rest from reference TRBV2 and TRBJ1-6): EPEVTQTPSHQVTQMGQEVILRCVPISNHLYFYWYRQILGQKVEFLVSFYNNEISEKSEIFDDQFSVERPDGSNFTLKIRSTKLEDSAMYFCASSEAGRGNSPLHFGNGTRLTVT.

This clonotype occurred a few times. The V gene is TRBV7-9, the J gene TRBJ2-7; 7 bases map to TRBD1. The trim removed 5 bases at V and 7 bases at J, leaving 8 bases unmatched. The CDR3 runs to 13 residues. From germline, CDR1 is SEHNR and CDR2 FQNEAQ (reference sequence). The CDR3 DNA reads TGTGCCAGCAGCCCCCCGACAGGGAGAGAGCAGTACTTC. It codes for CASSPPTGREQYF.

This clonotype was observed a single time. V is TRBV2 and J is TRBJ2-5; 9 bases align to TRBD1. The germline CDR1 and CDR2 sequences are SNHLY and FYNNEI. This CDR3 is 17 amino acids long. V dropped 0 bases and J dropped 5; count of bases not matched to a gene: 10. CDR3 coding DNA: TGTGCCAGCAGTGAAGCAGACAGGGGGGTCACCAGGGAGACCCAGTACTTC. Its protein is CASSEADRGVTRETQYF. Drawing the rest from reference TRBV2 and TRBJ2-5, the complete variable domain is EPEVTQTPSHQVTQMGQEVILRCVPISNHLYFYWYRQILGQKVEFLVSFYNNEISEKSEIFDDQFSVERPDGSNFTLKIRSTKLEDSAMYFCASSEADRGVTRETQYFGPGTRLLVL.

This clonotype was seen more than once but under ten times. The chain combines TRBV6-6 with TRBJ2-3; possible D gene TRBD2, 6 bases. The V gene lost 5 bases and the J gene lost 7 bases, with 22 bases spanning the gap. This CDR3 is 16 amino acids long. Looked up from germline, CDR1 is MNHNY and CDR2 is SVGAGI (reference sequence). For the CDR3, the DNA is TGTGCCAGCAGTGAAGCGACTAGAAGTTTGACAAATACGCAGTATTTT. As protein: CASSEATRSLTNTQYF.

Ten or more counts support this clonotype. CDR3 sequence: CASSATGTDNSPLHF. The DNA of the CDR3 is TGTGCCAGCAGCGCCACCGGGACAGACAATTCACCCCTCCACTTT. The rearrangement links TRBV11-2 to TRBJ1-6; TRBD1 matches at 7 bases. The CDR3 contains 15 residues. With V trimmed by 5 bases and J by 7 bases, 8 bases remained unmatched. Germline CDR1 is SGHAT and CDR2 is FQNNGV.

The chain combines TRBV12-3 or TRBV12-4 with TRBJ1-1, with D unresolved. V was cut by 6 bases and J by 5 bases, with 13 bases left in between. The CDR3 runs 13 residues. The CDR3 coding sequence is TGTGCCAGCAGAATAGCGCAAGGGACTGAAGCTTTCTTT. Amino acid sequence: CASRIAQGTEAFF.

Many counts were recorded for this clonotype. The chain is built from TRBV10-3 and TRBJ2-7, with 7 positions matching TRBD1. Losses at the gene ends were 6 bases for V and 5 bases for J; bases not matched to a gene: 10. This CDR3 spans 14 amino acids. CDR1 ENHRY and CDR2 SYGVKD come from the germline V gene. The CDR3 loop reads CAIRETGNLDEQYF. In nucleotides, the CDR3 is TGTGCCATCAGGGAGACAGGGAATTTAGACGAGCAGTACTTC.

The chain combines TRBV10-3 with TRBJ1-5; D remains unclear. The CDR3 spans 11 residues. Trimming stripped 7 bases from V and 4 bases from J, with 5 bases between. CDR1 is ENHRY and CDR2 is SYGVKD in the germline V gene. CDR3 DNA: TGTGCCATCAATAATAATCAGCCCCAGCATTTT. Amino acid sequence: CAINNNQPQHF.

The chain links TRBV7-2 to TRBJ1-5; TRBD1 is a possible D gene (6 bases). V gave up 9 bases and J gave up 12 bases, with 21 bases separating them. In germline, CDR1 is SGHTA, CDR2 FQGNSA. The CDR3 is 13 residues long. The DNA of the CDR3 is TGTGCCAGTAGCCTTACAGGGAATCACTTCCAGCATTTT. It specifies CASSLTGNHFQHF.

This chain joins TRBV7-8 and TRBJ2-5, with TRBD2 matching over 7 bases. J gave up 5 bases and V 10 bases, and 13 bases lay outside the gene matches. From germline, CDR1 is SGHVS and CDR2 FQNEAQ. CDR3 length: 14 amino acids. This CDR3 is CATGLGGGGETQYF. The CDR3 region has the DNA TGTGCCACCGGCCTGGGGGGGGGGGGTGAGACCCAGTACTTC.

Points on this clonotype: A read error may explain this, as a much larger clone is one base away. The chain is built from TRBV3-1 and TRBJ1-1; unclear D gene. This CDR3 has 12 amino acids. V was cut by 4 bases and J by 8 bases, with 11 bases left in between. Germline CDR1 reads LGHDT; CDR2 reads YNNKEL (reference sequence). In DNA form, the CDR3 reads TGTGCCAGCAGCCCCGCGAGAGCGGAAGCTTTCTTT. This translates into CASSPARAEAFF.

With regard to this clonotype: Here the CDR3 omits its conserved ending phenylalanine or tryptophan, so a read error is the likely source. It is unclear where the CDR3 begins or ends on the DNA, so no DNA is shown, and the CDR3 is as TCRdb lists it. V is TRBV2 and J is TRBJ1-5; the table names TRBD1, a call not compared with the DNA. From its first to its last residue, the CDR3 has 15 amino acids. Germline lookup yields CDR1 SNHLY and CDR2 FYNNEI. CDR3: CASSGLQQGDYTFDS.

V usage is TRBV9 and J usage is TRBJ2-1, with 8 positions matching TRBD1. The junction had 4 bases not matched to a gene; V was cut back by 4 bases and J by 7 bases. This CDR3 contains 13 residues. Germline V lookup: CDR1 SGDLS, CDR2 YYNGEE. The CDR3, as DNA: TGTGCCAGCAGCTCCGACAGGGGAAATGAGCAGTTCTTC. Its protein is CASSSDRGNEQFF.

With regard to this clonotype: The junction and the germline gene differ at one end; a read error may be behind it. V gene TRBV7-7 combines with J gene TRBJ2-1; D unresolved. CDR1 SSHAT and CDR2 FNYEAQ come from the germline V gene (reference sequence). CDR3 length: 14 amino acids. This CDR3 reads CASSLDVTRHNEQF. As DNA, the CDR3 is TGTGCCAGCAGCTTAGACGTAACCCGACACAATGAGCAGTTC. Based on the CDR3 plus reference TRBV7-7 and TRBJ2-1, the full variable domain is GAGVSQSPRYKVTKRGQDVTLRCDPISSHATLYWYQQALGQGPEFLTYFNYEAQPDKSGLPSDRFSAERPEGSISTLTIQRTEQRDSAMYRCASSLDVTRHNEQFGPGTRLTVL.

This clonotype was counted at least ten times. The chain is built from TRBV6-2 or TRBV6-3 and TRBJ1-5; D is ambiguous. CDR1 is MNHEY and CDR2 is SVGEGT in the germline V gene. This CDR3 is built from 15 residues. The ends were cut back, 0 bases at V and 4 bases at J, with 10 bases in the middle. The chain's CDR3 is CASSYSWTVNQPQHF. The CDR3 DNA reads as TGTGCCAGCAGTTACTCGTGGACGGTTAATCAGCCCCAGCATTTT.

CDR3 in amino acids: CASSAENTEAFF. DNA of the CDR3: TGTGCCAGCAGTGCTGAGAACACTGAAGCTTTCTTT. The V call is TRBV2, the J call TRBJ1-1, with D unresolved. V shed 4 bases and J shed 1 base, with 4 bases lying between them. The CDR3 loop spans 12 amino acids. In germline, CDR1 is SNHLY, CDR2 FYNNEI.

The CDR3 loop is CASSLGRYNEKLFF. CDR3 DNA sequence: TGTGCCAGCAGCTTGGGGCGGTATAATGAAAAACTGTTTTTT. The chain carries TRBV7-9 and TRBJ1-4, with D perhaps matching TRBD1 (5 bases). In germline, CDR1 is SEHNR, CDR2 FQNEAQ (reference sequence). V lost 3 bases and J 4 bases, leaving 9 bases between the germline ends. This CDR3 contains 14 residues.